One sample yielded the 22 T cell receptor beta chains listed below, sequenced in a study of blood T cell repertoires in COVID-19. Here immunoSEQ multiplex PCR was the method, and the copy in TCRdb shows in-frame clones only, minus some. The sample lists some 250,000 clones; 86% were seen once. The material sequenced was peripheral blood. Receptor source: a woman in her 30s with COVID-19, enrolled during active disease.

This clone was picked up one time. This rearrangement joins TRBV19 to TRBJ1-1; possible D gene TRBD1, 5 bases. This CDR3 comprises 17 residues. Trimming removed 7 bases at V and 5 bases at J, with 26 bases between. Germline-derived CDR1 and CDR2 are LNHDA and SQIVND (reference sequence). As DNA, the CDR3 is TGTGCCAGTACCGGGGGTGATAGACCCTACAGAACAACTGAAGCTTTCTTT. Protein: CASTGGDRPYRTTEAFF.

The chain has TRBV19 and TRBJ2-3, with TRBD2 as a possible D gene (5 bases). The V gene's germline CDR1 is LNHDA and CDR2 SQIVND (reference sequence). V lost 2 bases, J lost 4 bases, and 7 bases lay in between. The CDR3 contains 13 residues. CDR3 in amino acids: CASSISGPDTQYF. The CDR3, as DNA: TGTGCCAGTAGTATAAGCGGTCCAGATACGCAGTATTTT.

In this sample, this clone turned up once. The gene calls are TRBV19 and TRBJ1-5; possible D gene TRBD1, 6 bases. In germline, CDR1 is LNHDA, CDR2 SQIVND (reference sequence). The CDR3 consists of 15 residues. V shed 1 base and J shed 6 bases, with 13 bases lying between them. CDR3 amino acids: CASSIGTGQVQPQHF. DNA of the CDR3: TGTGCCAGTAGTATAGGCACAGGGCAGGTTCAGCCCCAGCATTTT.

V is TRBV3-1 (or the pseudogene TRBV3-2) and J is TRBJ2-5; TRBD1 matches 9 bases. The CDR3 totals 19 residues. The germline CDR1 and CDR2 sequences are LGHDT and YNNKEL (reference sequence). The V and J ends lost 3 bases and 5 bases, in that order; junction bases with no gene match: 19. The CDR3 nucleotides read TGTGCCAGCAGCCACAGATACAGGGGGCGGAAGAGGGGGCGCGAGACCCAGTACTTC. Translated: CASSHRYRGRKRGRETQYF.

The rearrangement uses TRBV13 and TRBJ1-5, with D possibly matching TRBD1 (5 bases). Germline loops: CDR1 PRHDT, CDR2 FYEKMQ (reference sequence). V was shortened by 4 bases and J by 4 bases, with 14 bases between the two germline ends. The CDR3 is 15 amino acids. The CDR3 coding sequence is TGTGCCAGCAGCTCCAGGGAAGGTGGAAATCAGCCCCAGCATTTT. This encodes CASSSREGGNQPQHF.

The chain carries TRBV5-1 and TRBJ2-1, with D perhaps matching TRBD1 (6 bases). The CDR3 length is 14 residues. V lost 4 bases, J lost 10 bases, and 18 bases lay in between. Germline V gives CDR1 SGHRS, CDR2 YFSETQ. This chain's CDR3 is CASSGTSGTREQFF. CDR3 nucleotide sequence: TGCGCCAGCAGCGGGACGTCCGGGACAAGAGAGCAGTTCTTC.

The rearrangement joins TRBV12-3 or TRBV12-4 to TRBJ1-5; a possible D gene is TRBD1 (5 bases). This CDR3 comprises 13 residues. The V end was cut by 1 base, the J end by 11 bases, with 12 bases between. CDR3 residues: CASSLGGSGAQHF. DNA of the CDR3: TGTGCCAGCAGTTTAGGGGGGTCGGGGGCCCAGCATTTT.

The rearrangement links TRBV14 to TRBJ1-1, with D possibly TRBD1 on 6 matching bases. The germline gives CDR1 SGHDN, CDR2 FVKESK. This CDR3 comprises 15 residues. The germline V and J ends were trimmed by 5 bases and 0 bases, with 13 bases remaining between them. The CDR3 loop reads CASSFRGILNTEAFF. The CDR3 nucleotides read TGTGCCAGCAGCTTCAGGGGAATCCTGAACACTGAAGCTTTCTTT.

The rearrangement joins TRBV9 to TRBJ2-3; D might be TRBD2 (6 bases). This CDR3 has 14 residues. Germline V gives CDR1 SGDLS, CDR2 YYNGEE. V was pared by 5 bases and J by 7 bases, with 17 bases between. For the CDR3, the DNA is TGTGCCAGCAGTTTAGACGGGACTTCTCATACGCAGTATTTT. Its translation is CASSLDGTSHTQYF.

The V gene is TRBV5-6, the J gene TRBJ2-1, with TRBD2 matching over 11 bases. With 3 bases clipped from V and 7 bases from J, the junction kept 12 bases outside the gene matches. CDR3 size: 17 residues. Germline V CDR1 and CDR2: SGHDT, YYEEEE. The chain's CDR3 is CASSSLLAGGRRNEQFF. In nucleotides, the CDR3 is TGTGCCAGCAGCTCCCTTCTAGCGGGGGGCCGTCGGAATGAGCAGTTCTTC.

This sequence joins TRBV5-1 and TRBJ1-6; no firm D call. The CDR3 is 13 residues long. CDR1 and CDR2 (germline): SGHRS, YFSETQ. V was shortened by 4 bases and J by 7 bases, with 9 bases between the two germline ends. CDR3 coding DNA: TGCGCCAGCAGCGGTTCAGTAAATTCACCCCTCCACTTT. It specifies CASSGSVNSPLHF.

This clone was found a few times. V is TRBV19 and J is TRBJ1-2; no reliable D call. The length of the CDR3 is 13 residues. Trimming shortened V by 3 bases and J by 4 bases, and 9 bases separated the two germline ends. The germline V gene has CDR1 LNHDA and CDR2 SQIVND (reference sequence). CDR3 nucleotide sequence: TGTGCCAGTAGTATTCGGGGAGGCTATGGCTACACCTTC. Its translation: CASSIRGGYGYTF.

The chain couples TRBV19 to TRBJ1-5; no clear D gene. The CDR3 has 14 amino acids. Per germline, CDR1 LNHDA and CDR2 SQIVND (reference sequence). V dropped 3 bases and J dropped 0 bases, with 6 bases sitting between them. CDR3 DNA sequence: TGTGCCAGTAGTATGACGGGTAGCAATCAGCCCCAGCATTTT. Translation gives CASSMTGSNQPQHF.

The V gene is TRBV21-1, the J gene TRBJ2-7; the DNA was not compared with TRBD1, the D call given in the table. TRBV21-1 is designated a pseudogene. This CDR3 region has 18 residues. CDR3 nucleotide sequence: TGTGCCAGCAGACTCCCAGCAAGGCAGGCGGACAGGGGCTCCGAGCAGTACTTC. It is translated as CASRLPARQADRGSEQYF.

This clone has only one observation. V usage is TRBV5-1 and J usage is TRBJ1-1, with D possibly TRBD1 on 6 matching bases. The V gene lost 2 bases and the J gene lost 2 bases, with 16 bases spanning the gap. Germline CDR1 reads SGHRS; CDR2 reads YFSETQ. The CDR3 runs to 16 residues. The CDR3 loop is CASSFGERTANTEAFF. In DNA form, the CDR3 reads TGCGCCAGCAGCTTCGGGGAAAGGACAGCCAACACTGAAGCTTTCTTT.

The rearrangement joins TRBV11-3 to TRBJ2-7; 10 nucleotides agree with TRBD1. The CDR3 runs 14 residues. Trimming at V came to 4 bases and at J to 5 bases, leaving 5 bases not matched to a gene. Looked up from germline, CDR1 is SGHNT and CDR2 is YENEEA. The CDR3 loop is CASSSGTGEDEQYF. The CDR3 bases are TGTGCCAGCAGCTCCGGGACAGGGGAGGACGAGCAGTACTTC.

V is TRBV5-8 and J is TRBJ1-6, with unresolved D. V was shortened by 0 bases and J by 11 bases, with 9 bases between the two germline ends. The germline V gene has CDR1 SGHTS and CDR2 YDEGEE. This CDR3 has 13 amino acids. The CDR3, as DNA: TGTGCCAGCAGCTTGGTCGGGGATCCACCCCTCCACTTT. Translated, it gives CASSLVGDPPLHF.

The chain links TRBV29-1 to TRBJ2-7; 9 bases agree with TRBD1. The germline gives CDR1 SQVTM, CDR2 ANQGSEA. The CDR3 is 14 amino acids. V lost 2 bases to trimming and J lost 3 bases; unmatched junction nucleotides: 5. DNA of the CDR3: TGCAGCGTTGAACTGCCGGGACAGGGCTACGAGCAGTACTTC. It yields the protein CSVELPGQGYEQYF.

The gene calls are TRBV11-2 and TRBJ1-2, with 9 positions matching TRBD1. The germline V gene has CDR1 SGHAT and CDR2 FQNNGV. V lost 10 bases, J lost 4 bases, and 10 bases stayed unmatched. The CDR3 has 14 residues. The CDR3 sequence is CATYAGTGFYGYTF. The CDR3 DNA follows: TGTGCCACCTACGCCGGGACAGGGTTCTATGGCTACACCTTC.

J is TRBJ1-6 and V is TRBV7-8; D perhaps matches TRBD1 (5 bases). This CDR3 spans 15 amino acids. V was trimmed by 1 base and J by 9 bases, leaving 13 bases between them. Germline CDR1 SGHVS, CDR2 FQNEAQ. In DNA form, the CDR3 reads TGTGCCAGCAGCTTAGATCGGCAGGGCGTTTCACCCCTCCACTTT. Residues: CASSLDRQGVSPLHF.

The chain is built from TRBV6-6 and TRBJ1-2; maybe TRBD1 (5 bases). This CDR3 is 13 amino acids long. CDR1 MNHNY and CDR2 SVGAGI come from the germline V gene (reference sequence). V gave up 4 bases and J gave up 4 bases, with 10 bases separating them. Here the CDR3 DNA reads TGTGCCAGCAGTTCTCCGGACACCTATGGCTACACCTTC. It codes for CASSSPDTYGYTF.

This clone was found once. The chain employs TRBV6-1 and TRBJ2-3; D not resolved. The CDR3 is 16 amino acids. The germline V gene has CDR1 MNHNS and CDR2 SASEGT. V was clipped by 0 bases and J by 2 bases, with 12 bases between them. CDR3 loop: CASSEAPPVNTDTQYF. CDR3 nucleotide sequence: TGTGCCAGCAGTGAAGCCCCCCCAGTAAACACAGATACGCAGTATTTT.